This passage covers 8 T cell receptor beta chains from one sample sequenced in a study of prognosis after radiotherapy for stage I lung cancer. Amplicons of TCR beta CDR3 were generated from genomic DNA by two-round multiplex PCR. During first-round PCR, primers specific to each TRBV and TRBJ gene were used. Using its own MiXCR run on the multiplex PCR reads, TCRdb lists one record per CDR3 protein. This table has over 30,000 distinct CDR3 sequences, roughly a quarter appearing once. The sample here was PBMCs, taken before or after stereotactic body radiation therapy (not recorded which). The receptors were sampled from a donor aged 50 or older with non-small cell lung cancer.

As concerns this clonotype: With only one base between it and a far larger clone, this is likely a read error. V is TRBV6-9 and J is TRBJ2-1, with TRBD2 identical over 12 bases. The CDR3 runs 16 residues. Unmatched junction bases numbered 9, after V lost 2 bases and J lost 10 bases. CDR1 and CDR2 from the germline V gene are MNHGY and SVAAGI. The CDR3, as DNA: TGTGCCAGCAGTTATGTTTTTCCTAGCGGGGGGGTGGAGCAGTTCTTC. Translating it yields CASSYVFPSGGVEQFF.

This clonotype came up many times. This chain connects TRBV12-3 or TRBV12-4 to TRBJ2-1; TRBD2 agrees at 9 bases. The length of the CDR3 is 14 residues. V dropped 2 bases and J dropped 7; count of bases not matched to a gene: 3. This CDR3 reads CASSLWRGGNEQFF. The CDR3 DNA follows: TGTGCCAGCAGTTTATGGCGGGGGGGGAATGAGCAGTTCTTC.

This clonotype was recorded at least ten times. V and J are TRBV28 and TRBJ1-2; 10 bases agree with TRBD1. The germline V gene has CDR1 MDHEN and CDR2 SYDVKM. The trim removed 5 bases at V and 8 bases at J, leaving 20 bases unmatched. The CDR3 length is 18 residues. CDR3 bases: TGTGCCAGCAGTCGGCCGACAGGGGGCAAACGGGATCACCACGGCTACACCTTC. Protein: CASSRPTGGKRDHHGYTF.

The V gene is TRBV20-1, the J gene TRBJ1-2; weak D call: TRBD1 (5 bases). The CDR3 runs to 16 residues. V lost 0 bases, J lost 4 bases, and 18 bases lay in between. Per germline, CDR1 DFQATT and CDR2 SNEGSKA (reference sequence). In DNA form, the CDR3 reads TGCAGTGCTAGAGATAACTCGGCATCGGGACGCTATGGCTACACCTTC. This encodes CSARDNSASGRYGYTF.

This clonotype was seen once. The chain combines TRBV2 with TRBJ2-1; possible D gene TRBD2, 6 bases. Germline-derived CDR1 and CDR2 are SNHLY and FYNNEI. This CDR3 has 13 residues. V shed 6 bases and J shed 9 bases, with 15 bases lying between them. CDR3 residues: CASRGDSSVEQFF. CDR3 coding DNA: TGTGCCAGCAGGGGGGACTCCTCCGTTGAGCAGTTCTTC.

This clonotype is a singleton in its sample. This is likely an artifact of a read error, given a far larger clone one base away. V usage is TRBV20-1 and J usage is TRBJ2-7, with TRBD2 matching over 9 bases. The DNA end favors TRBJ2-1, so the J call may be wrong. This CDR3 region has 15 residues. Germline assignment: CDR1 DFQATT and CDR2 SNEGSKA (reference sequence). This CDR3 reads CSAIRASGINNEQFF. The CDR3 nucleotides read TGCAGTGCTATCAGGGCTAGCGGGATCAACAATGAGCAGTTCTTC.

This clonotype was seen at least ten times. The chain joins TRBV24-1 to TRBJ2-1; 12 bases are shared with TRBD2. Germline CDR1 and CDR2: KGHDR and SFDVKD. There are 16 residues in the CDR3. Unmatched junction bases numbered 7, after V lost 4 bases and J lost 7 bases. CDR3 in amino acids: CATSDSRTSGVNEQFF. DNA of the CDR3: TGTGCCACCAGTGACTCCAGGACTAGCGGGGTGAATGAGCAGTTCTTC.

This clonotype was seen ten or more times. The chain has TRBV7-9 and TRBJ1-1, with D tentatively TRBD1 (6 bases). This CDR3 spans 14 amino acids. V gave up 3 bases and J gave up 4 bases, with 12 bases separating them. From germline, CDR1 is SEHNR and CDR2 FQNEAQ (reference sequence). In DNA form, the CDR3 reads TGTGCCAGCAGCTTTTCAGGGGAGAGCACTGAAGCTTTCTTT. It codes for CASSFSGESTEAFF.